One sample yielded the 8 T cell receptor beta chains listed below, sequenced in a study of read filtering for tumor transcriptome and immune sequencing (dated by TCRdb to the early 2020s). TCRdb shows the sequencer as Illumina HiSeq 4000. The Immunoverse kit was used to build TCR libraries from roughly 440 ng RNA, with molecular barcoded adaptors covering alpha/delta and beta/gamma chains. In TCRdb, the public reads were trimmed at Q25 with fastp and aligned with MiXCR, with productive beta chains retained. All rows with the same CDR3 protein become a single entry with the most common DNA and genes. The sample table lists some 130,000 distinct CDR3 sequences, about 12% of them with a count of one. More than 6.5% of the sample rests with the top ten. What was sequenced was a population of CD138-negative cells sorted from bone marrow. The cell subset or site tag for this specimen amounts to: bone marrow mononuclear cells depleted of CD138+ plasma/myeloma cells by negative magnetic selection. These TCRs come from a donor at least 40 years old with multiple myeloma.

In regard to this clonotype: With a much larger clone just one base away, this may be a read error. This chain links TRBV14 with TRBJ1-1, with 10 positions matching TRBD1. This CDR3 is built from 14 residues. Per germline, CDR1 SGHDN and CDR2 FVKESK. Here the CDR3 DNA reads TGTGCCGGCAGCCAGCGGACAGGGGGGACTGAAGCTTTCTTT. Translated: CAGSQRTGGTEAFF.

This chain uses TRBV4-2 with TRBJ1-1; D uncertain. Trimming removed 5 bases at V and 1 base at J, with 14 bases between. The CDR3 contains 15 residues. Per the germline V gene, CDR1 is LGHNA and CDR2 is YNFKEQ. The CDR3 DNA reads TGTGCCAGCAGCTCGTATGGGGTACCGAACACTGAAGCTTTCTTT. It encodes CASSSYGVPNTEAFF.

A remark on this clonotype: This sequence may be a read error, since a much larger clone differs from it by one base. This sequence joins TRBV11-2 and TRBJ2-1; D remains unclear. Germline assignment: CDR1 SGHAT and CDR2 FQNNGV. The CDR3 is 14 residues long. The V gene lost 3 bases and the J gene lost 1 base, with 7 bases spanning the gap. CDR3 sequence reads: CASSLNLSYNEQFF. The CDR3 DNA reads as TGTGCCAGCAGCTTGAATCTTTCCTACAATGAGCAGTTCTTC.

There are a few counts of this clonotype. The V gene is TRBV18, the J gene TRBJ2-3; 7 bases match TRBD1. The CDR3 consists of 15 residues. V lost 0 bases and J lost 8; bases outside the gene matches: 8. Germline V gene data show CDR1 as KGHSH and CDR2 as LQKENI. The chain's CDR3 is CASSPPTGKGSTQYF. The CDR3 DNA sequence: TGTGCCAGCTCACCACCGACAGGGAAGGGGAGTACGCAGTATTTT.

This clonotype occurred many times. The chain uses TRBV27 and TRBJ1-1, with 9 bases lining up with TRBD1. The CDR3 extends over 15 amino acids. The V gene end was trimmed by 4 bases and the J gene end by 0 bases; junction bases not matched to a gene: 3. CDR1 MNHEY and CDR2 SMNVEV come from the germline V gene (reference sequence). Here the CDR3 reads CASSYGQGLNTEAFF. The CDR3 nucleotides are TGTGCCAGCAGTTATGGACAGGGGTTGAACACTGAAGCTTTCTTT.

The chain has TRBV27 and TRBJ2-7, with 8 bases aligning to TRBD1. There are 17 residues in the CDR3. V lost 1 base to trimming and J lost 5 bases; unmatched junction nucleotides: 13. Germline CDR1 MNHEY, CDR2 SMNVEV (reference sequence). The DNA of the CDR3 is TGTGCCAGCAGTTTATTCGCTTGGACAGGGATTTCGAACGAGCAGTACTTC. It codes for CASSLFAWTGISNEQYF.

This clonotype was picked up many times. J is TRBJ2-5 and V is TRBV4-2; D possibly corresponds to TRBD1 (6 bases). Germline V lookup: CDR1 LGHNA, CDR2 YNFKEQ. This CDR3 is 14 amino acids long. V was trimmed by 7 bases and J by 3 bases, leaving 15 bases between them. The CDR3: CASTLVGGEETQYF. CDR3 sequence (DNA): TGTGCCAGCACCCTGGTAGGGGGTGAAGAGACCCAGTACTTC.

This clonotype showed up just a few times. The chain couples TRBV5-1 to TRBJ2-1; the D is unclear. The germline CDR1 and CDR2 sequences are SGHRS and YFSETQ. The CDR3 has 13 amino acids. The V end lost 0 bases, the J end lost 8 bases, and 9 bases lay between the germline ends. CDR3 sequence reads: CASSLGRVDEQFF. The DNA of the CDR3 is TGCGCCAGCAGCTTGGGACGAGTTGATGAGCAGTTCTTC.